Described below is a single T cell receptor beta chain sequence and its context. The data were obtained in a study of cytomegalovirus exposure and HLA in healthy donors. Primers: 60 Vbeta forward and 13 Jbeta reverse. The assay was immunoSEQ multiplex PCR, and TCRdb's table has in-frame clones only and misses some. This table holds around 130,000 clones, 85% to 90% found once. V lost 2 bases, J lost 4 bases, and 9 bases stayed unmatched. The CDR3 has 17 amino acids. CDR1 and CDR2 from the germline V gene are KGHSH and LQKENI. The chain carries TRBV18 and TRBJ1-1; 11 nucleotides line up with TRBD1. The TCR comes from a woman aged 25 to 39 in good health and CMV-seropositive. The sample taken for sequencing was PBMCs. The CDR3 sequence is CASSPRGTGGRGTEAFF. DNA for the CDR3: TGTGCCAGCTCACCAAGGGGGACAGGGGGTCGAGGCACTGAAGCTTTCTTT.